This T cell receptor (beta chain) was found in a study of T-cell reconstitution after alpha-beta-depleted transplantation in children. Germline assignment: CDR1 DFQATT and CDR2 SNEGSKA (reference sequence). The length of the CDR3 is 14 residues. V was shortened by 3 bases and J by 4 bases, with 13 bases between the two germline ends. Study-level findings and limits: T cells produced anew were the main source of T-cell counts and diversity one year after transplant. Some patients owed their high day-60 TCRbeta diversity to surviving recipient T cells and thymic progenitors.

Unique molecular identifiers were incorporated when the TCRbeta library was constructed. TCRdb analysed the PCR reads with MiXCR anew, one entry per CDR3 protein. Of 130,000 or so distinct CDR3 sequences listed, roughly 9% are singletons. This clonotype was seen ten or more times. Antigen: not known. The source was PBMCs, mostly from graft donor cells, collected 180 days after TCRalphabeta/CD19-depleted stem cell transplant. The chain joins TRBV20-1 to TRBJ2-1; no clear D. This sequence originates from a girl under three years old who had a stem cell transplant for combined immunodeficiency, so the T cells may come from the graft donor. Here the CDR3 DNA reads TGCAGTGCTAGTAAGGCAGATTTTTACAATGAGCAGTTCTTC. Translating it yields CSASKADFYNEQFF.